The T cell receptor beta chain under discussion was sequenced for a study of blood T cell repertoires in COVID-19. Study background: COVID-19 samples collected from the United States, Italy and Spain covered acute and convalescent phases. PBMCs, B-cell-depleted T cells, or T cells were the source of the cDNA or gDNA that made up the material.

Using immunoSEQ multiplex PCR, the repertoire was profiled, and TCRdb retains in-frame clones only, with some absent. The sample has 95,000 to 150,000 clones; roughly 74% are singletons. The sequence was collected from a man older than 75 with COVID-19, enrolled during active disease. Sequences were obtained from peripheral blood.

The CDR3 nucleotides read TGTGCCAGCAGTAGCGGGTCATCACACACGACCGATACGCAGTATTTT. Protein product: CASSSGSSHTTDTQYF. The chain links TRBV28 to TRBJ2-3, with D maybe TRBD2 (6 bases). Germline values: CDR1 MDHEN, CDR2 SYDVKM. CDR3 length: 16 amino acids. Trimming left V 5 bases short and J 6 bases short, with 21 bases between.